One sample yielded the 28 T cell receptor beta chains listed below, sequenced in a study of T-cell memory formation after mild COVID-19. Each CDR3 protein gets one entry after TCRdb re-called the 5' RACE reads with MiXCR. Altogether about 500,000 distinct CDR3 sequences are present, around 21% being singletons, with the ten largest covering 12%. Sample: PBMCs or a T cell subset sorted from them (not recorded which). These receptors were collected from an adult woman who had mild COVID-19 (a few samples of this study predate the infection). Cell type and time point are not known.

The chain has TRBV6-1 and TRBJ2-5; no definite D call. With 7 bases removed from V and 2 bases from J, the gap between germline ends came to 23 bases. The CDR3 consists of 17 residues. Per germline, CDR1 MNHNS and CDR2 SASEGT. The DNA for the CDR3 is TGTGCCAGCAACTTGAGTCCCGGCGTCCTACTACAAGAGACCCAGTACTTC. The encoded protein is CASNLSPGVLLQETQYF.

The chain recombines TRBV18 with TRBJ2-1; 10 nucleotides align to TRBD2. CDR3 size: 22 residues. Germline CDR1 and CDR2: KGHSH and LQKENI. Germline trimming cut 2 bases from V and 0 bases from J; bases unmatched to any gene: 19. CDR3 region: CASSPRVPVSGRSPGSYNEQFF. CDR3 bases: TGTGCCAGCTCACCAAGGGTGCCGGTTAGCGGGAGGTCCCCAGGCTCCTACAATGAGCAGTTCTTC.

The chain carries TRBV4-1 and TRBJ2-1; D call uncertain. CDR3 length: 15 residues. Germline values: CDR1 MGHRA, CDR2 YSYEKL. V lost 2 bases and J 9 bases, leaving 17 bases between the germline ends. CDR3 DNA: TGCGCCAGCAGCCAAACTAACCGATGGGTGGTTGAGCAGTTCTTC. It is translated as CASSQTNRWVVEQFF.

This clonotype was detected a few times. The chain couples TRBV7-3 to TRBJ2-3, with 9 bases lining up with TRBD2. J lost 7 bases, V lost 4 bases, and 6 bases had no gene match. This CDR3 contains 14 residues. The germline V gene encodes CDR1 SGHTA and CDR2 FQGTGA. The CDR3 nucleotides are TGTGCCAGCAGCTCCGGGACTAGCCCTAATACGCAGTATTTT. As protein: CASSSGTSPNTQYF.

This clonotype was observed a few times. V gene TRBV5-4 combines with J gene TRBJ1-4; a weak D match, TRBD1 (6 bases). The germline CDR1 and CDR2 sequences are SGHNT and YYREEE (reference sequence). V lost 5 bases to trimming and J lost 8 bases, with 13 bases between them. CDR3 length: 13 residues. The DNA for the CDR3 is TGTGCCAGCAGGTCAGGGGATCGCGAAAAACTGTTTTTT. Residues: CASRSGDREKLFF.

CDR3 in DNA: TGTGCCAGCAGCGTAGGGGGCGGGGGGGCTCCCTACAATGAGCAGTTCTTC. This translates into CASSVGGGGAPYNEQFF. The V and J genes are TRBV9 and TRBJ2-1; 9 bases align to TRBD2. Germline V gives CDR1 SGDLS, CDR2 YYNGEE. This CDR3 is built from 17 residues. V shed 0 bases, J shed 2 bases, and the junction held 6 bases outside the gene matches. Full variable domain (missing parts from reference TRBV9 and TRBJ2-1): DSGVTQTPKHLITATGQRVTLRCSPRSGDLSVYWYQQSLDQGLQFLIQYYNGEERAKGNILERFSAQQFPDLHSELNLSSLELGDSALYFCASSVGGGGAPYNEQFFGPGTRLTVL.

This chain connects TRBV6-6 to TRBJ2-2, with no clear D. V was clipped by 2 bases and J by 3 bases, with 7 bases between them. The V gene's germline CDR1 is MNHNY and CDR2 SVGAGI (reference sequence). The CDR3 is made up of 14 amino acids. Here the CDR3 reads CASSYGRDTGELFF. For the CDR3, the DNA is TGTGCCAGCAGTTACGGACGGGACACCGGGGAGCTGTTTTTT.

This chain connects TRBV2 to TRBJ2-5; tentatively, D is TRBD2 (6 bases). There are 14 residues in the CDR3. The germline gives CDR1 SNHLY, CDR2 FYNNEI. V was trimmed by 7 bases and J by 2 bases, leaving 14 bases between them. DNA for the CDR3: TGTGCCAGCATGGAGGGACCCTTACAAGAGACCCAGTACTTC. Encoded protein: CASMEGPLQETQYF.

The V gene is TRBV20-1, the J gene TRBJ1-1; D ambiguous. Germline-derived CDR1 and CDR2 are DFQATT and SNEGSKA (reference sequence). Trimming shortened V by 3 bases and J by 1 base, and 6 bases separated the two germline ends. The CDR3 loop spans 12 amino acids. CDR3 in DNA: TGCAGTGCTAGGAGGCAGAACACTGAAGCTTTCTTT. Amino acid sequence: CSARRQNTEAFF.

This clonotype turned up a few times. The gene calls are TRBV9 and TRBJ2-2, with D perhaps assigned TRBD1 or TRBD2 (6 bases each). Trimming left V 3 bases short and J 4 bases short, with 10 bases between. Looked up from germline, CDR1 is SGDLS and CDR2 is YYNGEE. The CDR3 is 14 amino acids. The CDR3 region is CASSAWGATGELFF. DNA for the CDR3: TGTGCCAGCAGCGCCTGGGGGGCCACCGGGGAGCTGTTTTTT.

The gene calls are TRBV10-3 and TRBJ2-5, with TRBD1 as a possible D gene (6 bases). The CDR3 loop spans 12 amino acids. V was shortened by 10 bases and J by 5 bases, with 14 bases between the two germline ends. The germline V gene has CDR1 ENHRY and CDR2 SYGVKD. CDR3 protein: CATRGLGETQYF. DNA for the CDR3: TGTGCCACCAGGGGATTAGGGGAGACCCAGTACTTC.

This clonotype was recorded a few times. CDR3 bases: TGTGCCAGTAGTACCCGGGGGAGGGGGTACACAGATACGCAGTATTTT. Amino acids: CASSTRGRGYTDTQYF. The rearrangement links TRBV19 to TRBJ2-3; D is possibly TRBD2 (7 bases). The CDR3 runs 16 residues. The germline V gene encodes CDR1 LNHDA and CDR2 SQIVND (reference sequence). V was pared by 4 bases and J by 2 bases, with 16 bases between.

Many counts were recorded for this clonotype. The V call is TRBV20-1, the J call TRBJ1-1; TRBD1 matches at 9 bases. V lost 5 bases to trimming and J lost 3 bases; unmatched junction nucleotides: 10. CDR3 length equals 15 residues. Germline V lookup: CDR1 DFQATT, CDR2 SNEGSKA (reference sequence). The CDR3, as DNA: TGCAGTGCTGGGGGACAGGGAGGGGTGTACACTGAAGCTTTCTTT. It translates to CSAGGQGGVYTEAFF.

This clonotype was detected only a few times. CDR3: CATTSGTGANEQFF. For the CDR3, the DNA is TGTGCCACCACCTCAGGGACAGGGGCGAATGAGCAGTTCTTC. The chain recombines TRBV5-8 with TRBJ2-1; 10 bases map to TRBD1. J gave up 7 bases and V 9 bases, and 10 bases lay outside the gene matches. Per germline, CDR1 SGHTS and CDR2 YDEGEE. This CDR3 comprises 14 residues.

This clonotype showed up just once. This CDR3 is CSGWDRGAYEQYF. The CDR3 DNA reads TGCAGCGGGTGGGACAGGGGGGCCTACGAGCAGTACTTC. The chain has TRBV29-1 and TRBJ2-7; 11 nucleotides agree with TRBD1. Germline V gene sequence: CDR1 SQVTM, CDR2 ANQGSEA. This CDR3 is built from 13 residues. V trimming: 7 bases; J trimming: 2 bases; junction bases outside the gene matches: 4.

The sample holds a few counts of this clonotype. The chain employs TRBV15 and TRBJ2-1; perhaps TRBD2 as D (6 bases). Germline assignment: CDR1 LNHNV and CDR2 YYDKDF (reference sequence). The CDR3 is 16 amino acids. V was clipped by 0 bases and J by 5 bases, with 14 bases between them. The CDR3 DNA follows: TGTGCCACCAGCAGAGAGGAAGGCGGGAACCACAATGAGCAGTTCTTC. Its protein is CATSREEGGNHNEQFF.

The CDR3 nucleotides are TGCAGCGTTCAGAGGGGCGCGAACACCGGGGAGCTGTTTTTT. As protein: CSVQRGANTGELFF. This chain uses TRBV29-1 with TRBJ2-2; D tentatively fits TRBD1 or TRBD2 (5 bases each). The germline gives CDR1 SQVTM, CDR2 ANQGSEA. V lost 5 bases to trimming and J lost 0 bases, with 10 bases between them. CDR3 size: 14 residues.

This clonotype was seen repeatedly, ten times or more. The chain is built from TRBV27 and TRBJ1-5; 7 nucleotides agree with TRBD1. CDR1 and CDR2 (germline): MNHEY, SMNVEV (reference sequence). Germline trimming cut 0 bases from V and 7 bases from J; bases unmatched to any gene: 6. CDR3 length equals 15 residues. The chain's CDR3 is CASSLSRQGRQPQHF. CDR3 DNA: TGTGCCAGCAGTTTATCCCGACAGGGAAGGCAGCCCCAGCATTTT.

The J gene is TRBJ2-3, the V gene TRBV4-3, with TRBD1 as a possible D gene (6 bases). This CDR3 has 15 residues. The V end was cut by 0 bases, the J end by 8 bases, with 15 bases between. The germline V gene encodes CDR1 LGHNA and CDR2 YSLEER. Here the CDR3 reads CASSQDPTDSATQYF. The CDR3 region has the DNA TGCGCCAGCAGCCAAGATCCGACGGACAGTGCTACGCAGTATTTT.

This clonotype was detected a few times. The V and J genes are TRBV9 and TRBJ2-7; D not resolved. V lost 5 bases, J lost 2 bases, and 14 bases lay in between. There are 14 residues in the CDR3. Germline V gene data show CDR1 as SGDLS and CDR2 as YYNGEE. For the CDR3, the DNA is TGTGCCAGCAGTGAATTCGACAACCCCTACGAGCAGTACTTC. Amino acids: CASSEFDNPYEQYF.

This clonotype was observed a few times. The chain joins TRBV5-5 to TRBJ2-3, with D tentatively TRBD2 (8 bases). CDR3 length equals 19 residues. The V and J ends lost 4 bases and 5 bases respectively, with 29 bases between them. CDR1 is SGHKS and CDR2 is YYEKEE in the germline V gene (reference sequence). DNA for the CDR3: TGTGCCAGCAGCCGACCCACGACAGGGACGGCGGGAGGACGAGATACGCAGTATTTT. Its translation: CASSRPTTGTAGGRDTQYF.

This clonotype was found a few times. The chain carries TRBV24-1 and TRBJ2-6; no reliable D call. Trimming cost V 4 bases and J 3 bases, with 12 bases left between them. The germline CDR1 and CDR2 sequences are KGHDR and SFDVKD. This CDR3 has 16 residues. For the CDR3, the DNA is TGTGCCACCAGTGAACCTAGGGTAGATGGGGCCAACGTCCTGACTTTC. Its protein product is CATSEPRVDGANVLTF.

This clonotype was seen a handful of times. The CDR3 sequence: CSARDPSGSQPQHF. The DNA for the CDR3 is TGCAGTGCTAGAGATCCATCAGGGTCTCAGCCCCAGCATTTT. The J gene is TRBJ1-5, the V gene TRBV20-1; possible D gene TRBD1, 5 bases. This CDR3 is built from 14 residues. V was clipped by 0 bases and J by 6 bases, with 12 bases between them. Germline CDR1 is DFQATT and CDR2 is SNEGSKA (reference sequence).

The chain is built from TRBV5-1 and TRBJ2-3, with TRBD2 matching 7 bases. The CDR3 is made up of 22 amino acids. Germline assignment: CDR1 SGHRS and CDR2 YFSETQ. V gave up 5 bases and J gave up 4 bases; unmatched junction bases: 31. The CDR3 region has the DNA TGCGCCAGCAGACCGACGGCGTTTCACTCAGGTAGCGGGCAAAAGCAGGCAGATACGCAGTATTTT. It is translated as CASRPTAFHSGSGQKQADTQYF. Full variable domain (outside the CDR3, taken from reference TRBV5-1 and TRBJ2-3): KAGVTQTPRYLIKTRGQQVTLSCSPISGHRSVSWYQQTPGQGLQFLFEYFSETQRNKGNFPGRFSGRQFSNSRSEMNVSTLELGDSALYLCASRPTAFHSGSGQKQADTQYFGPGTRLTVL.

The gene calls are TRBV24-1 and TRBJ2-1, with a tentative D call TRBD2 (5 bases). CDR1 KGHDR and CDR2 SFDVKD come from the germline V gene. V was pared by 3 bases and J by 1 base, with 9 bases between. The CDR3 consists of 15 residues. The CDR3 is CATSDGRFSYNEQFF. CDR3 bases: TGTGCCACCAGTGATGGGAGATTTTCCTACAATGAGCAGTTCTTC.

V and J are TRBV2 and TRBJ1-5; 10 nucleotides align to TRBD1. This CDR3 comprises 14 residues. From germline, CDR1 is SNHLY and CDR2 FYNNEI. The trim removed 6 bases at V and 6 bases at J, leaving 5 bases unmatched. The CDR3 coding sequence is TGTGCCAGCAGAGAGAGACAGGGGGCTCAGCCCCAGCATTTT. This codes for CASRERQGAQPQHF.

The chain combines TRBV7-3 with TRBJ1-2; D might be TRBD1 (6 bases). With 5 bases removed from V and 6 bases from J, the gap between germline ends came to 13 bases. Germline V gene sequence: CDR1 SGHTA, CDR2 FQGTGA. This CDR3 contains 13 residues. The CDR3: CASSPGTKDGYTF. In DNA, the CDR3 is TGTGCCAGCAGCCCGGGGACAAAGGATGGCTACACCTTC.

This clonotype was observed a handful of times. This chain links TRBV12-3 or TRBV12-4 with TRBJ2-7, with D tentatively TRBD1 (6 bases). Trimming pared 6 bases from V and 2 bases from J, leaving 14 bases between. The CDR3 spans 14 residues. This chain's CDR3 is CASSPTGDTYEQYF. The CDR3 DNA reads as TGTGCCAGCAGCCCGACAGGAGACACCTACGAGCAGTACTTC.